This T cell receptor (beta chain) was sequenced during a study of vaccination effects on CD4 cells after COVID-19. This clone occurred a few times. What it binds is unknown. After expansion with viral peptide pools in the ViraFEST assay, antigen-specific CD4+ T cells were sequenced. The authors isolated CD4+ T cells after nine to eleven days of culture. Each participant was given two doses of one vaccine (BNT162b2 or mRNA-1273). Repertoires were generated with immunoSEQ multiplex PCR, while TCRdb's copy carries only in-frame clones and drops some. The sample has around 81,000 clones, 77% seen once; the top ten hold more than 0.95%. Germline V gene lookup returns CDR1 SGHTA and CDR2 FQGNSA. The V end lost 1 base, the J end lost 2 bases, and 6 bases lay between the germline ends. The CDR3 covers 14 residues.

The chain couples TRBV7-2 to TRBJ1-5; tentative D call: TRBD1 (6 bases). The receptor's source is a human donor who received a COVID-19 vaccine. The specimen comprised CD4+ T cells from PBMCs cultured with HCoV-OC43 spike peptides, sampled after COVID-19 vaccination. The subset here: HCoV-OC43 spike overlapping peptide pool stimulation. Here the CDR3 DNA reads TGTGCCAGCAGCTTAGGACAGGGCAATCAGCCCCAGCATTTT. Encoded protein: CASSLGQGNQPQHF.